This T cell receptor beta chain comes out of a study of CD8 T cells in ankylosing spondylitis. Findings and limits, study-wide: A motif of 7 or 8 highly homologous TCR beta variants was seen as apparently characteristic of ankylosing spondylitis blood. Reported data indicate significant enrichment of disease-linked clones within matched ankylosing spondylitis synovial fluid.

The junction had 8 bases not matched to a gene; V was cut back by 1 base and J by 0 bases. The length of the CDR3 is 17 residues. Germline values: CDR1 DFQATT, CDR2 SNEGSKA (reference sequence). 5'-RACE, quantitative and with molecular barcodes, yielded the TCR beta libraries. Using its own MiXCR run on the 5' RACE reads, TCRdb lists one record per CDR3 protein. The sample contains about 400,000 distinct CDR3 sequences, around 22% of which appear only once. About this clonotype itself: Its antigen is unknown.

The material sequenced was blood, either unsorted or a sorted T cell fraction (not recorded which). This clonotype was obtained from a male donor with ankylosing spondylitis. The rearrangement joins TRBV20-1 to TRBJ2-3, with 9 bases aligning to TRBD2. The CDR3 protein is CSARGGSGRGSTDTQYF. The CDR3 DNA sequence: TGCAGTGCTAGAGGGGGTAGCGGGAGAGGGAGCACAGATACGCAGTATTTT.